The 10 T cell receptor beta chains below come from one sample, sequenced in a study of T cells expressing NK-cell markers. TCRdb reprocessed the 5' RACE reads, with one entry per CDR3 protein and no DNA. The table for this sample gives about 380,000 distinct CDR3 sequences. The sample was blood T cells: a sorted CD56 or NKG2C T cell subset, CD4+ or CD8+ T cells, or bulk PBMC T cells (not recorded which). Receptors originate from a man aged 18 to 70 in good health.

CDR3 in amino acids: CASRGTGSLNSPLHF. The genes are TRBV12-3 or TRBV12-4 and TRBJ1-6; as DNA is missing, the TRBD1 call by TCRdb cannot be tested. CDR3 length: 15 amino acids.

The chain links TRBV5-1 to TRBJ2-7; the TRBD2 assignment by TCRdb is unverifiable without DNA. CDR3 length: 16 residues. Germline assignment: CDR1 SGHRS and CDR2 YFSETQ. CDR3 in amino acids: CASTINPGGPKREQYF.

The CDR3 loop is CASSQGSGGPYNEQFF. The chain combines TRBV14 with TRBJ2-1; as DNA is missing, the TRBD2 call by TCRdb cannot be tested. Germline V gene data show CDR1 as SGHDN and CDR2 as FVKESK. The CDR3 is 16 amino acids.

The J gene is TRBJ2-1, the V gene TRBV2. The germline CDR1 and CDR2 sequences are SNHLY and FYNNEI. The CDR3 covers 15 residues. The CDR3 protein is CASRAHESSYNEQFF. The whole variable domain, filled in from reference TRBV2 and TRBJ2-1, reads EPEVTQTPSHQVTQMGQEVILRCVPISNHLYFYWYRQILGQKVEFLVSFYNNEISEKSEIFDDQFSVERPDGSNFTLKIRSTKLEDSAMYFCASRAHESSYNEQFFGPGTRLTVL.

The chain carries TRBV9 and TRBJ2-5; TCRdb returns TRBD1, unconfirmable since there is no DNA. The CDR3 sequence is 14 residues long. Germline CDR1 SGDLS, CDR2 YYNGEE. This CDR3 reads CASSLGQGLETQYF.

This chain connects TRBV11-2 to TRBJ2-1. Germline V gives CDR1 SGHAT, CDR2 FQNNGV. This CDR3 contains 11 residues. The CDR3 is CASSYDREQFF.

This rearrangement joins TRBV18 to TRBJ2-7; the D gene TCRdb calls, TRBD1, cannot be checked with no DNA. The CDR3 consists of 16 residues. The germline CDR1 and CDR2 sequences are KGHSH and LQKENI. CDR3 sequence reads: CASSPYSGRGSYEQYF.

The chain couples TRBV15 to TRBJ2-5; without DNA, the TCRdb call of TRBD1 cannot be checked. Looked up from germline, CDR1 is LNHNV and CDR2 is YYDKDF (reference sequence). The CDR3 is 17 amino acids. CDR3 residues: CATSRDRGRGLQETQYF.

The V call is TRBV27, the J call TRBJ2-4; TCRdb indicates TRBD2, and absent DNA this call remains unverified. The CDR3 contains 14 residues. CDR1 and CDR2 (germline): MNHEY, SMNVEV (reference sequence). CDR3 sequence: CASGTSGGGNIQYF.

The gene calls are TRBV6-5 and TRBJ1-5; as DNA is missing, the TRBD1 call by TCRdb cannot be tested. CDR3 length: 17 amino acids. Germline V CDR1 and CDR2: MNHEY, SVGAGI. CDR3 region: CASSYGSGTNSNQPQHF.